In this sample, the clone carrying this T cell receptor (beta chain) is medium-sized. Generated by immunoSEQ multiplex PCR, the TCRdb table keeps only in-frame clones and is missing some. The profile shows 25,000 to 35,000 clones, 65% to 90% of them singletons. This sample is drawn from a study of cytotoxic CD8 clonotypes in ibrutinib-treated CLL. For the study at large: Patients: fewer than 12 relapsed/refractory, roughly 14 treatment-naive, around 17 IGHV unmutated.

Germline V gives CDR1 PRHDT, CDR2 FYEKMQ (reference sequence). The CDR3 is 16 residues long. V lost 5 bases and J lost 2; bases outside the gene matches: 4. Sample: PBMCs, taken after 24 months of ibrutinib treatment. The chain carries TRBV13 and TRBJ2-1; 12 nucleotides align to TRBD2. The sequence came from a human donor with chronic lymphocytic leukemia. CDR3 nucleotide sequence: TGTGCCAGCAGCACAAGACTAGCGGGGGCCTACAATGAGCAGTTCTTC. Encoded protein: CASSTRLAGAYNEQFF. The full variable domain, its missing parts supplied by reference TRBV13 and TRBJ2-1, is AAGVIQSPRHLIKEKRETATLKCYPIPRHDTVYWYQQGPGQDPQFLISFYEKMQSDKGSIPDRFSAQQFSDYHSELNMSSLELGDSALYFCASSTRLAGAYNEQFFGPGTRLTVL.